Shown below are 31 T cell receptor beta chains from a single sample sequenced in a study of PD-1 blockade in classical Hodgkin lymphoma. TCRdb's table, derived via immunoSEQ multiplex PCR, lists solely in-frame clones and lacks some. The sample includes 3,500 to 4,000 clones, about three fifths seen only once; the top ten take nearly 50%. The time point denotes: cycle 4 day 1 (C4D1), after more than five weeks of nivolumab. All the patients suffered relapse after autologous stem cell transplantation, and brentuximab vedotin exposure differed. Magnetic depletion of non-target cells from thawed PBMCs yielded purified CD8+ T cells. This specimen consisted of CD8+ T cells from blood, obtained before the fourth cycle of nivolumab. The receptor source for this set is a human donor with classical Hodgkin lymphoma.

This clone is labeled medium-sized. The chain combines TRBV11-3 with TRBJ2-7; 10 bases align to TRBD2. J was trimmed by 2 bases and V by 4 bases; bases with no gene match: 2. This CDR3 has 14 amino acids. The germline V gene encodes CDR1 SGHNT and CDR2 YENEEA. The CDR3 nucleotides read TGTGCCAGCAGCTCTAGCGGGGGCCCCTACGAGCAGTACTTC. It codes for CASSSSGGPYEQYF.

J is TRBJ2-5 and V is TRBV6-5, with D possibly being TRBD1 (6 bases). Germline CDR1 reads MNHEY; CDR2 reads SVGAGI. The CDR3 covers 14 residues. Trimming left V 2 bases short and J 1 base short, with 8 bases between. As DNA, the CDR3 is TGTGCCAGCAGTTACAAAGGGGGCCAAGAGACCCAGTACTTC. It yields the protein CASSYKGGQETQYF.

This chain links TRBV19 with TRBJ1-3; 10 nucleotides match TRBD1. J lost 6 bases, V lost 10 bases, and 6 bases had no gene match. The CDR3 sequence is 13 residues long. In germline, CDR1 is LNHDA, CDR2 SQIVND (reference sequence). The CDR3 reads CATGQGETNTIYF. CDR3 in DNA: TGTGCCACAGGACAGGGGGAAACAAACACCATATATTTT.

This chain uses TRBV21-1 with TRBJ2-7. TRBV21-1 is a documented pseudogene. The CDR3 totals 18 residues. CDR3 in DNA: TGTGCCAGCAGCAAAAAAACTCCGTGGCGGACCAAAGGCGACGAGCAGTACTTC. This gives the protein CASSKKTPWRTKGDEQYF.

In this sample, this clone turned up once. The gene calls are TRBV7-2 and TRBJ1-2; 7 positions match TRBD1. The germline gives CDR1 SGHTA, CDR2 FQGNSA. V lost 2 bases and J lost 5; bases outside the gene matches: 14. This CDR3 comprises 17 residues. In DNA, the CDR3 is TGTGCCAGCAGCTTACCAGGGGGGGAGACAGTAATATATGGCTACACCTTC. Translated: CASSLPGGETVIYGYTF.

V and J are TRBV19 and TRBJ1-1, with D hard to call. V was clipped by 1 base and J by 1 base, with 1 base between them. This CDR3 contains 12 residues. From germline, CDR1 is LNHDA and CDR2 SQIVND (reference sequence). CDR3 sequence reads: CASSIGNTEAFF. In nucleotides, the CDR3 is TGTGCCAGTAGTATAGGGAACACTGAAGCTTTCTTT.

This clone came up a few times. The chain is built from TRBV7-9 and TRBJ2-5, with 13 bases fitting TRBD2. The CDR3 runs to 15 residues. Germline V gene sequence: CDR1 SEHNR, CDR2 FQNEAQ (reference sequence). Trimming cost V 5 bases and J 12 bases; bases outside gene matches: 12. Here the CDR3 DNA reads TGTGCCAGCAGCCCGCCTCGACTAGCGGGAGGACTTAAGTACTTC. Amino acid sequence: CASSPPRLAGGLKYF.

V gene TRBV5-4 combines with J gene TRBJ2-5; D is uncertain. V lost 4 bases to trimming and J lost 9 bases, with 13 bases between them. CDR3 length: 12 amino acids. CDR1 is SGHNT and CDR2 is YYREEE in the germline V gene (reference sequence). The chain's CDR3 is CASSQDRRSQYF. The DNA of the CDR3 is TGTGCCAGCAGCCAAGATCGGCGGTCCCAGTACTTC.

This chain connects TRBV6-1 to TRBJ2-7; D not certain. The length of the CDR3 is 15 residues. The germline V gene encodes CDR1 MNHNS and CDR2 SASEGT. V was clipped by 0 bases and J by 2 bases, with 11 bases between them. In nucleotides, the CDR3 is TGTGCCAGCAGTGAAGCGTACGAGGCAACCTACGAGCAGTACTTC. Its translation: CASSEAYEATYEQYF.

The chain recombines TRBV11-3 with TRBJ2-5; D uncertain. Trimming took off 5 bases at V and 0 bases at J, with 16 bases between the two ends. Germline V CDR1 and CDR2: SGHNT, YENEEA. The CDR3 consists of 16 residues. The CDR3 spells CASSPSPGLYQETQYF. In nucleotides, the CDR3 is TGTGCCAGCAGCCCTTCCCCGGGCCTGTACCAAGAGACCCAGTACTTC.

V usage is TRBV4-3 and J usage is TRBJ2-3; 7 nucleotides match TRBD1. CDR3 length equals 14 residues. Trimming at V came to 2 bases and at J to 3 bases, leaving 2 bases not matched to a gene. CDR1 and CDR2 (germline): LGHNA, YSLEER. The CDR3 bases are TGCGCCAGCAGCCAATACAGGGGAACAGATACGCAGTATTTT. Protein product: CASSQYRGTDTQYF.

This clone was seen more than once but under ten times. The chain recombines TRBV9 with TRBJ2-7, with TRBD2 matching 8 bases. In germline, CDR1 is SGDLS, CDR2 YYNGEE. The length of the CDR3 is 15 residues. V lost 2 bases, J lost 4 bases, and 8 bases stayed unmatched. Here the CDR3 reads CASSVAAAGVYEQYF. The CDR3 DNA sequence: TGTGCCAGCAGCGTCGCAGCAGCGGGGGTGTACGAGCAGTACTTC.

This chain uses TRBV28 with TRBJ2-7; D may be TRBD1 (6 bases). This CDR3 comprises 15 residues. Germline V gene sequence: CDR1 MDHEN, CDR2 SYDVKM. The V end lost 2 bases, the J end lost 3 bases, and 14 bases lay between the germline ends. The CDR3 DNA sequence: TGTGCCAGCAGTTTAGGGCAGGGGCCAAGCTACGAGCAGTACTTC. It encodes CASSLGQGPSYEQYF.

The V gene is TRBV29-1, the J gene TRBJ1-2; no firm D call. The CDR3 is 12 amino acids. V was trimmed by 8 bases and J by 4 bases, leaving 14 bases between them. Germline V gives CDR1 SQVTM, CDR2 ANQGSEA. The CDR3 sequence: CSPPREAYGYTF. Here the CDR3 DNA reads TGCAGCCCCCCCCGGGAGGCCTATGGCTACACCTTC.

The genes are TRBV7-8 and TRBJ2-1, with D maybe TRBD1 (6 bases). Trimming left V 1 base short and J 6 bases short, with 16 bases between. CDR1 is SGHVS, CDR2 FQNEAQ, per germline. The CDR3 totals 16 residues. CDR3 nucleotides: TGTGCCAGCAGCTTAGGGATACCGACAGGCACCAATGAGCAGTTCTTC. This codes for CASSLGIPTGTNEQFF.

V and J are TRBV6-5 and TRBJ2-7; 8 bases map to TRBD1. Looked up from germline, CDR1 is MNHEY and CDR2 is SVGAGI. V gave up 2 bases and J gave up 3 bases; unmatched junction bases: 9. The CDR3 spans 16 residues. The CDR3 here is CASSYGSGGYNYEQYF. The CDR3 coding sequence is TGTGCCAGCAGTTACGGGTCAGGGGGCTACAACTACGAGCAGTACTTC.

This sequence joins TRBV7-6 and TRBJ2-1; either TRBD1 or TRBD2 may fit D (6 bases each). Germline CDR1 SGHVS, CDR2 FNYEAQ. With 5 bases removed from V and 0 bases from J, the gap between germline ends came to 20 bases. This CDR3 spans 18 amino acids. The CDR3 spells CASSPTTGAGSSYNEQFF. The CDR3 nucleotides read TGTGCCAGCAGCCCGACTACGGGGGCCGGAAGCTCCTACAATGAGCAGTTCTTC.

This chain uses TRBV7-8 with TRBJ2-7, with 10 bases that match TRBD1. The CDR3 is 16 amino acids. Trimming at V came to 2 bases and at J to 2 bases, leaving 6 bases not matched to a gene. Germline V gene lookup returns CDR1 SGHVS and CDR2 FQNEAQ. The CDR3 loop is CASSLIPGQGTYEQYF. As DNA, the CDR3 is TGTGCCAGCAGCTTAATCCCGGGACAGGGGACCTACGAGCAGTACTTC.

For this clone: An end of the junction does not agree with germline; a read error may underlie this. The V gene is TRBV9, the J gene TRBJ1-2; no firm D call. Per the germline V gene, CDR1 is SGDLS and CDR2 is YYNGEE. The CDR3 runs to 12 residues. CDR3 loop: CASSVVHPPTLF. DNA of the CDR3: TGTGCCAGCAGCGTAGTCCACCCCCCTACCCTCTTC. Full variable domain (rest looked up from reference TRBV9 and TRBJ1-2): DSGVTQTPKHLITATGQRVTLRCSPRSGDLSVYWYQQSLDQGLQFLIQYYNGEERAKGNILERFSAQQFPDLHSELNLSSLELGDSALYFCASSVVHPPTLFGSGTRLTVV.

This clone was seen a few times. The genes are TRBV2 and TRBJ2-7; D remains unclear. The CDR3 length is 12 residues. Germline loops: CDR1 SNHLY, CDR2 FYNNEI. V dropped 6 bases and J dropped 4 bases, with 10 bases sitting between them. CDR3 in DNA: TGTGCCAGCAGAGTAGACCGGTACGAGCAGTACTTC. Its translation: CASRVDRYEQYF.

The V and J genes are TRBV19 and TRBJ2-5; 9 bases align to TRBD2. CDR1 is LNHDA and CDR2 is SQIVND in the germline V gene (reference sequence). Unmatched junction bases numbered 10, after V lost 3 bases and J lost 2 bases. CDR3 length equals 17 residues. The CDR3 here is CASSIALAGGGQETQYF. CDR3 nucleotide sequence: TGTGCCAGTAGTATTGCCCTCGCGGGGGGGGGACAAGAGACCCAGTACTTC. The entire variable domain, with the rest obtained from reference TRBV19 and TRBJ2-5, is as follows: DGGITQSPKYLFRKEGQNVTLSCEQNLNHDAMYWYRQDPGQGLRLIYYSQIVNDFQKGDIAEGYSVSREKKESFPLTVTSAQKNPTAFYLCASSIALAGGGQETQYFGPGTRLLVL.

The CDR3 bases are TGTGCCAGCAAATCTGCCCTGTTTAGCACAGATACGCAGTATTTT. Translating gives CASKSALFSTDTQYF. The chain is built from TRBV28 and TRBJ2-3; D gene unclear. The V end lost 7 bases, the J end lost 0 bases, and 14 bases lay between the germline ends. The CDR3 length is 15 residues. Per the germline V gene, CDR1 is MDHEN and CDR2 is SYDVKM.

The chain links TRBV5-4 to TRBJ1-4; D uncertain. CDR3 length equals 14 residues. The V gene lost 0 bases and the J gene lost 4 bases, with 7 bases spanning the gap. Germline CDR1 is SGHNT and CDR2 is YYREEE (reference sequence). Here the CDR3 DNA reads TGTGCCAGCAGCTTGGCCAGCTATAATGAAAAACTGTTTTTT. Translating it yields CASSLASYNEKLFF.

This clone is a singleton in its sample. At one end the junction does not follow the germline gene, possibly because of a read error. In DNA, the CDR3 is TGCGCCAGCAGCCCAGGGACAACTGCAAACTATGGCTACACCTTC. Protein sequence: CASSPGTTANYGYTF. The chain is built from TRBV7-2 and TRBJ1-2; D perhaps matches TRBD1 (6 bases). There are 15 residues in the CDR3. Per the germline V gene, CDR1 is SGHTA and CDR2 is FQGNSA.

In its sample, this clone is medium-sized. This chain links TRBV2 with TRBJ1-2, with D hard to call. Germline assignment: CDR1 SNHLY and CDR2 FYNNEI. V lost 2 bases and J lost 3, with 19 bases in between. CDR3 size: 17 residues. CDR3 coding DNA: TGTGCCAGCAGTGAATTCGAGAGGACCATGAGGGACTATGGCTACACCTTC. It codes for CASSEFERTMRDYGYTF.

The gene calls are TRBV12-5 and TRBJ2-7, with D uncertain. Germline values: CDR1 LGHNT, CDR2 FRNRAP. The CDR3 is 13 amino acids. The V end was cut by 4 bases, the J end by 2 bases, with 9 bases between. In DNA, the CDR3 is TGTGCTAGTGGTTGGCAGAACGCCTACGAGCAGTACTTC. Translating gives CASGWQNAYEQYF.

By its share, this clone is large (0.1 to 1%). The gene calls are TRBV7-9 and TRBJ2-7; D is ambiguous. V was shortened by 0 bases and J by 6 bases, with 15 bases between the two germline ends. CDR1 and CDR2 from the germline V gene are SEHNR and FQNEAQ (reference sequence). The CDR3 sequence is 15 residues long. The CDR3 DNA reads as TGTGCCAGCAGCTTAGCGGAAGGGTTGGGTACCGAGCAGTACTTC. Its translation is CASSLAEGLGTEQYF.

The chain employs TRBV4-3 and TRBJ2-1, with 9 positions matching TRBD2. CDR3 length equals 15 residues. CDR1 is LGHNA and CDR2 is YSLEER in the germline V gene. V shed 0 bases and J 8 bases; nucleotides not matched to a gene: 5. This CDR3 is CASSQEIAGVDEQFF. Here the CDR3 DNA reads TGCGCCAGCAGCCAAGAAATAGCGGGAGTCGATGAGCAGTTCTTC.

The chain uses TRBV13 and TRBJ2-5; 9 positions agree with TRBD2. Losses at the gene ends were 0 bases for V and 3 bases for J; bases not matched to a gene: 2. The CDR3 sequence is 15 residues long. Germline lookup yields CDR1 PRHDT and CDR2 FYEKMQ (reference sequence). The CDR3 DNA sequence: TGTGCCAGCAGCTTAGGCGTAGCGGGAGAAGAGACCCAGTACTTC. This sequence encodes CASSLGVAGEETQYF.

The chain employs TRBV7-2 and TRBJ1-2, with D perhaps matching TRBD1 (5 bases). The CDR3 consists of 14 residues. Germline lookup yields CDR1 SGHTA and CDR2 FQGNSA. V lost 5 bases to trimming and J lost 4 bases, with 14 bases between them. The CDR3 region has the DNA TGTGCCAGCAGCCTCGGCGGGGGAGCCTATGGCTACACCTTC. Protein: CASSLGGGAYGYTF.

This chain links TRBV30 with TRBJ2-7, with D possibly matching TRBD2 (5 bases). The CDR3 loop spans 11 amino acids. Between the trimmed V and J ends, which lost 5 bases and 6 bases, there was a span of 11 bases. Per germline, CDR1 GTSNPN and CDR2 SVGIG (reference sequence). The CDR3 region has the DNA TGTGCCTGGGGACTTACGGCCGAGCAGTACTTC. Encoded protein: CAWGLTAEQYF.